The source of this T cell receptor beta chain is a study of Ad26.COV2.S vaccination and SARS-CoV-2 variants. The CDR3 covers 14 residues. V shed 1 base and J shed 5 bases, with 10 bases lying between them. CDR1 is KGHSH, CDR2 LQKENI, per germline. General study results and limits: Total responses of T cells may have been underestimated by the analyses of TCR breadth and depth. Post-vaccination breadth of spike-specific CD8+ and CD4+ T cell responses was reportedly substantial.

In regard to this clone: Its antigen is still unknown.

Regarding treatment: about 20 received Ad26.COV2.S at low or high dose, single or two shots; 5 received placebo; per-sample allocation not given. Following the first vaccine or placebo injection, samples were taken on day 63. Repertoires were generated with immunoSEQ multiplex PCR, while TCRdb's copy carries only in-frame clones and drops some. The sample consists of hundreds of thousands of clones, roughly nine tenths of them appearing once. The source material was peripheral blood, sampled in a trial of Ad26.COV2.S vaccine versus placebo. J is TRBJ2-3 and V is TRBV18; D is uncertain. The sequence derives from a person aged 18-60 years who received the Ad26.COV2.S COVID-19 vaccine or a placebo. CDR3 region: CASSPLASKDTQYF. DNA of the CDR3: TGTGCCAGCTCACCACTGGCCTCGAAAGATACGCAGTATTTT.